This TCR beta chain was recovered during a study of control samples from healthy donors and cancer patients. The protocol was immunoSEQ multiplex PCR, while the TCRdb copy is restricted to in-frame clones and leaves out a portion. This table holds some 160,000 clones, around nine tenths found once. V was pared by 6 bases and J by 2 bases, with 8 bases of the junction left unmatched. CDR1 is ENHRY and CDR2 is SYGVKD in the germline V gene. This CDR3 has 15 amino acids. Sequencing was performed on blood. This TCR was sampled from a woman aged 25 to 45 in good health. The chain is built from TRBV10-3 and TRBJ1-1; 8 nucleotides agree with TRBD1. The CDR3 DNA follows: TGTGCCATCAGGACAGGGGAAGGAGGCAACACTGAAGCTTTCTTT. It codes for CAIRTGEGGNTEAFF.